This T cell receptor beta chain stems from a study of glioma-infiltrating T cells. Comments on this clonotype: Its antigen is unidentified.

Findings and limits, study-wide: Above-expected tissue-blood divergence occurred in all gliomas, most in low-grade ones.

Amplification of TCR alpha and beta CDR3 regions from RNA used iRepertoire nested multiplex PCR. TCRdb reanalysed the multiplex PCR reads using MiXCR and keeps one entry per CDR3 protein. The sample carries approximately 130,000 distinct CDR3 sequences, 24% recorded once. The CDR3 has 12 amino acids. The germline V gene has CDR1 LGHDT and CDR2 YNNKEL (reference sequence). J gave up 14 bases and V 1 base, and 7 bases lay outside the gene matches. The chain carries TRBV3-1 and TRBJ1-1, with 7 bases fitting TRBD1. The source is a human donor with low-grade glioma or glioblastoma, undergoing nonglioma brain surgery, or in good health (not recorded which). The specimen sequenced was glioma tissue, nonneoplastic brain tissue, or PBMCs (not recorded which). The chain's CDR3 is CASSQAQGVLFF. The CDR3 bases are TGTGCCAGCAGCCAAGCCCAGGGGGTGCTCTTCTTT.